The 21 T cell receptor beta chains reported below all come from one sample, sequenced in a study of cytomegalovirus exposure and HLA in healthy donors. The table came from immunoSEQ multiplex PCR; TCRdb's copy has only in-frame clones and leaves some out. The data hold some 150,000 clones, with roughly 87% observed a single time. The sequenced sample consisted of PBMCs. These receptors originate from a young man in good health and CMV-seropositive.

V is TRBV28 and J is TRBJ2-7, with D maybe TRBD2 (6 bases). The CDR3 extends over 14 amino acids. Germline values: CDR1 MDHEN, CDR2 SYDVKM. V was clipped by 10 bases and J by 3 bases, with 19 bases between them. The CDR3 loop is CATRDGGSFYEQYF. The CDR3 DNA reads TGTGCCACCAGGGACGGGGGTTCATTCTACGAGCAGTACTTC.

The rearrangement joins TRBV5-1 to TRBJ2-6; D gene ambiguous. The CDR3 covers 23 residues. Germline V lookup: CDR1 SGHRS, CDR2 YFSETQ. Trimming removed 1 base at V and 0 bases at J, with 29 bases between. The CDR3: CASSLRWAPGPLPIYSGANVLTF. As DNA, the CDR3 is TGCGCCAGCAGCTTGAGATGGGCGCCTGGCCCCCTGCCAATCTACTCTGGGGCCAACGTCCTGACTTTC.

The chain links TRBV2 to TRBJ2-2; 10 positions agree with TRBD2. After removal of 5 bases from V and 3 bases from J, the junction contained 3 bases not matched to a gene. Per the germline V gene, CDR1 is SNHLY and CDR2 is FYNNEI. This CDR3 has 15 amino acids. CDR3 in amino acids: CASSWTSGYTGELFF. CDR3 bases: TGTGCCAGCAGTTGGACTAGCGGATACACCGGGGAGCTGTTTTTT.

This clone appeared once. This chain's CDR3 is CASSYSYGELFF. CDR3 DNA: TGTGCCAGCAGTTACTCGTACGGGGAGCTGTTTTTT. The chain combines TRBV6-5 with TRBJ2-2; the D is unclear. V was shortened by 0 bases and J by 7 bases, with 3 bases between the two germline ends. Germline CDR1 MNHEY, CDR2 SVGAGI. The CDR3 has 12 residues.

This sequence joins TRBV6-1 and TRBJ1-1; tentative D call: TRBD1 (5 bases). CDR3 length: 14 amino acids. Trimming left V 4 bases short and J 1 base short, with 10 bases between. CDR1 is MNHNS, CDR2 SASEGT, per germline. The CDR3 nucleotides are TGTGCCAGCAGTGCACAGGTTAAGAACACTGAAGCTTTCTTT. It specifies CASSAQVKNTEAFF.

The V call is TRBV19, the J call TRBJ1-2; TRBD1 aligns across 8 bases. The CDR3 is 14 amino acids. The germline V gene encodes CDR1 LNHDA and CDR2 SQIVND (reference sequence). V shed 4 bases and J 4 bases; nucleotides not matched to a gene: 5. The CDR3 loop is CASSRQDRAYGYTF. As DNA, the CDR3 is TGTGCCAGTAGTAGGCAGGACAGGGCCTATGGCTACACCTTC.

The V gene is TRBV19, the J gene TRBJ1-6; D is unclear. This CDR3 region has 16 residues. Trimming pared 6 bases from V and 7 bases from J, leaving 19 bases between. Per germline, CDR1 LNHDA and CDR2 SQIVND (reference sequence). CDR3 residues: CASSPREGRSNSPLHF. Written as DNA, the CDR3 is TGTGCCAGTAGCCCGAGGGAAGGACGGTCCAATTCACCCCTCCACTTT.

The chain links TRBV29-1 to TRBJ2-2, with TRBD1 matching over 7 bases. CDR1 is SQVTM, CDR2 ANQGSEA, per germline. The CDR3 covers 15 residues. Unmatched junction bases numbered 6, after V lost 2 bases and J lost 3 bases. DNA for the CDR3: TGCAGCGTTGAATTGAGGGACAGTTACACCGGGGAGCTGTTTTTT. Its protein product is CSVELRDSYTGELFF.

In DNA, the CDR3 is TGTGCCAGCAGACGACAGTTAACACTCTCTGGAAACACCATATATTTT. Translation gives CASRRQLTLSGNTIYF. This chain connects TRBV28 to TRBJ1-3, with D possibly being TRBD1 (5 bases). CDR1 is MDHEN and CDR2 is SYDVKM in the germline V gene. Trimming removed 6 bases at V and 0 bases at J, with 15 bases between. The CDR3 has 16 residues.

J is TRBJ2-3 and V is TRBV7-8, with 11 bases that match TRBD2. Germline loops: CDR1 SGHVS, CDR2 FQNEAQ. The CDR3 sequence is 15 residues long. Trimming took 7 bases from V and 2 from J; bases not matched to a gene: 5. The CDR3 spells CASKTSGGPTDTQYF. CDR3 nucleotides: TGTGCCAGCAAAACTAGCGGGGGACCCACAGATACGCAGTATTTT.

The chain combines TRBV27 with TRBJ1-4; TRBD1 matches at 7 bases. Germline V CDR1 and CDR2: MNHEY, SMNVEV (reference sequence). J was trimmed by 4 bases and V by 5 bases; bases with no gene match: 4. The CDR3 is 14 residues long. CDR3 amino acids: CASSPQGSNEKLFF. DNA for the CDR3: TGTGCCAGCAGTCCACAGGGGAGTAATGAAAAACTGTTTTTT.

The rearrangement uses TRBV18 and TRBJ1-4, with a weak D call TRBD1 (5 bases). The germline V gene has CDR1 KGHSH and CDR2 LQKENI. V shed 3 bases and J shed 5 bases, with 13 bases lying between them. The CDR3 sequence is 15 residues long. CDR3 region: CASSPPGDYNEKLFF. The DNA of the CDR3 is TGTGCCAGCTCACCCCCCGGGGACTACAATGAAAAACTGTTTTTT.

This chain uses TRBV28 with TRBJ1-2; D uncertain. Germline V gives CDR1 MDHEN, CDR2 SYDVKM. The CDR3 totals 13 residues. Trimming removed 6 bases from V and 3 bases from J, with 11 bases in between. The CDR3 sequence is CASSPTTDYGYTF. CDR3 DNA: TGTGCCAGCAGCCCTACCACAGACTATGGCTACACCTTC.

The CDR3 loop is CASSASVSTDTQYF. The CDR3 coding sequence is TGTGCCAGCAGCGCATCGGTGAGCACAGATACGCAGTATTTT. This rearrangement joins TRBV7-3 to TRBJ2-3; no clear D gene. CDR3 size: 14 residues. Germline loops: CDR1 SGHTA, CDR2 FQGTGA. The V end was cut by 5 bases, the J end by 0 bases, with 9 bases between.

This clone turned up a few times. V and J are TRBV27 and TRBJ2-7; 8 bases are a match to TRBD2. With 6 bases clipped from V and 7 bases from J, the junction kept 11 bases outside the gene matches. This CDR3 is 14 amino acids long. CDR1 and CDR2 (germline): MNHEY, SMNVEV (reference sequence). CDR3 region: CASRGLAISEEQYF. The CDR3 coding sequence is TGTGCCAGCAGAGGACTAGCCATCTCGGAGGAGCAGTACTTC.

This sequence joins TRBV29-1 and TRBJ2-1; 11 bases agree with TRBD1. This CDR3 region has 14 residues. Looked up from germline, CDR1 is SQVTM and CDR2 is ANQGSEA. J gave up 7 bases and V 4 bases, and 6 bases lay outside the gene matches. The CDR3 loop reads CSVVGTGGGNEQFF. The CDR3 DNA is TGCAGCGTTGTAGGGACAGGGGGGGGTAATGAGCAGTTCTTC.

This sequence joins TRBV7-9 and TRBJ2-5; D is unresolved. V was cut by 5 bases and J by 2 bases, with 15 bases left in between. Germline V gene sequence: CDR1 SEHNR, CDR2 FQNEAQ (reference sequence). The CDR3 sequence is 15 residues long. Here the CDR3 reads CASSPELPLQETQYF. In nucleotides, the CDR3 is TGTGCCAGCAGCCCCGAACTCCCATTACAAGAGACCCAGTACTTC.

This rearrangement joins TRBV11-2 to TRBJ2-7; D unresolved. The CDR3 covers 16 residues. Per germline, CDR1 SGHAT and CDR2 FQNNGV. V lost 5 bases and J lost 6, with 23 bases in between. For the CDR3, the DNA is TGTGCCAGCAGCACGCTGAGTAGGCGCAATACGGGCGAGCAGTACTTC. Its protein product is CASSTLSRRNTGEQYF.

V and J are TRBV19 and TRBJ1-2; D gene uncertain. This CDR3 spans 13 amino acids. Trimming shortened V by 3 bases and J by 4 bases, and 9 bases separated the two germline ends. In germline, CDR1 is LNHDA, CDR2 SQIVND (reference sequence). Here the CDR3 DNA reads TGTGCCAGTAGTATGTCGGGATTCTATGGCTACACCTTC. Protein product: CASSMSGFYGYTF.

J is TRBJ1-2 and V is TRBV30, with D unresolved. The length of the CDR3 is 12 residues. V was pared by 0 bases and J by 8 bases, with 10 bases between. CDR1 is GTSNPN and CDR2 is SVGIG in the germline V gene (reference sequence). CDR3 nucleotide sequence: TGTGCCTGGAGTGTACGGGCGGGGGGCTACACCTTC. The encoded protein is CAWSVRAGGYTF.

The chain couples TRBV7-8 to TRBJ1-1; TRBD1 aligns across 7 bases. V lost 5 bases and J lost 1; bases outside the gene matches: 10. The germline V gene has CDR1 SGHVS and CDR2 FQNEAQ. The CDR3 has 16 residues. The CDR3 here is CASSPATRTGNTEAFF. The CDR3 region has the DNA TGTGCCAGCAGCCCGGCGACGCGGACAGGGAACACTGAAGCTTTCTTT.